The entry below describes one TCR beta chain. Its antigen is as yet unknown. This table comes from immunoSEQ multiplex PCR, and its TCRdb copy is limited to in-frame clones, with some not included. The sample lists over 10,000 clones; roughly three quarters were seen once. This entry is derived from a study of pediatric ulcerative colitis. General study findings and limits: Two rectal CDR3 clonotypes occurred in all ulcerative colitis patients. Some T cells in rectal biopsies may come from blood, especially with overt colitis. Blood-rectal clonal overlap within each person was significantly higher in ulcerative colitis patients than controls.

Rectal tissue came from one to two pinch biopsies taken at colonoscopy. Germline CDR1 LNHDA, CDR2 SQIVND (reference sequence). Trimming removed 6 bases from V and 3 bases from J, with 12 bases in between. The CDR3 has 14 residues. The chain has TRBV19 and TRBJ2-1, with a tentative D call TRBD2 (6 bases). The sequenced material came from gut tissue. This clonotype originated in a boy aged 5 to 17 who was a control in a study of pediatric ulcerative colitis. CDR3 in amino acids: CASSLASLYNEQFF. The CDR3 DNA is TGTGCCAGTAGCCTAGCGTCCCTCTACAATGAGCAGTTCTTC.